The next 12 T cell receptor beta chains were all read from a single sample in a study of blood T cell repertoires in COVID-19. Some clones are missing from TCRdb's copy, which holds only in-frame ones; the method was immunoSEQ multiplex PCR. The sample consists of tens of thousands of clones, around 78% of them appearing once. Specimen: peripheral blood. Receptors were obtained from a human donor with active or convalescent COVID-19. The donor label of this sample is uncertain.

Here the CDR3 DNA reads TGTGCCAGCAGCCAGCCGGGACAGGGGGTCTTCGAACAGCCCCAGCATTTT. Translation gives CASSQPGQGVFEQPQHF. The chain links TRBV5-8 to TRBJ1-5, with 11 bases that match TRBD1. Trimming took 4 bases from V and 7 from J; bases not matched to a gene: 13. Per germline, CDR1 SGHTS and CDR2 YDEGEE. The CDR3 sequence is 17 residues long.

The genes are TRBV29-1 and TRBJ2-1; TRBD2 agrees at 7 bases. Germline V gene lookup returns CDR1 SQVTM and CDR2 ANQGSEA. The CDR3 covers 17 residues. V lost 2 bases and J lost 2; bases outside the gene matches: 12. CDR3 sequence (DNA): TGCAGCGTTGAACTAGCGGAGGACTCCCTTCCCTACAATGAGCAGTTCTTC. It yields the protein CSVELAEDSLPYNEQFF.

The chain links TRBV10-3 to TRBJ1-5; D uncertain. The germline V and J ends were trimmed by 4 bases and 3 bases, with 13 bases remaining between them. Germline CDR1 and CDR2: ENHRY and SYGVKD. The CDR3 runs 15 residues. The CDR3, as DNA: TGTGCCATCAGTGGCTCGCACTTGAACAATCAGCCCCAGCATTTT. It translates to CAISGSHLNNQPQHF.

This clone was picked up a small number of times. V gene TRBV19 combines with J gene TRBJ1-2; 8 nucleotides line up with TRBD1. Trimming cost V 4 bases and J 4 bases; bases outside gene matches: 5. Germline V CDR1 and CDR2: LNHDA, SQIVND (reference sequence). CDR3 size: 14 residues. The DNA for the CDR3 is TGTGCCAGTAGTAGAAAGACAGGGGCCTATGGCTACACCTTC. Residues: CASSRKTGAYGYTF.

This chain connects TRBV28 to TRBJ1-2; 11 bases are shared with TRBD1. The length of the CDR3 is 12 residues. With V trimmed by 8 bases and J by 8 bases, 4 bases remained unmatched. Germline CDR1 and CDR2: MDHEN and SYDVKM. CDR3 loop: CASPGTGGGYTF. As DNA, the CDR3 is TGTGCCAGCCCCGGGACAGGGGGAGGCTACACCTTC.

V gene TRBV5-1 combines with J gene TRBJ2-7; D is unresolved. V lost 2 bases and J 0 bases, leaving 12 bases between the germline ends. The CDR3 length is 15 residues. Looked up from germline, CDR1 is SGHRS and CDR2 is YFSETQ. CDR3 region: CASSFGPGSSYEQYF. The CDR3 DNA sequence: TGCGCCAGCAGCTTCGGTCCCGGGTCCTCCTACGAGCAGTACTTC. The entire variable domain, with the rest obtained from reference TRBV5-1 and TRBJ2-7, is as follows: KAGVTQTPRYLIKTRGQQVTLSCSPISGHRSVSWYQQTPGQGLQFLFEYFSETQRNKGNFPGRFSGRQFSNSRSEMNVSTLELGDSALYLCASSFGPGSSYEQYFGPGTRLTVT.

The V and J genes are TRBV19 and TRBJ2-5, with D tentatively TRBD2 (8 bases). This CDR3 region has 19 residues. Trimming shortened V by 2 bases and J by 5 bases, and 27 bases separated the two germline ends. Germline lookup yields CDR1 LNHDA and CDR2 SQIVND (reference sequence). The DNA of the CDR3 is TGTGCCAGTAGTATACCCATCGGGCCGGACAGGCGGGGGGTGGAGACCCAGTACTTC. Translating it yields CASSIPIGPDRRGVETQYF.

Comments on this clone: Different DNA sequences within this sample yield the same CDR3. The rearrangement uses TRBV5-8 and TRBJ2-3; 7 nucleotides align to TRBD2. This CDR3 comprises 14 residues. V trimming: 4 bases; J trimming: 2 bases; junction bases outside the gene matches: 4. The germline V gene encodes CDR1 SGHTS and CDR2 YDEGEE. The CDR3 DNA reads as TGTGCCAGCAGCCTGGGACTACCCACAGATACGCAGTATTTT. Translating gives CASSLGLPTDTQYF.

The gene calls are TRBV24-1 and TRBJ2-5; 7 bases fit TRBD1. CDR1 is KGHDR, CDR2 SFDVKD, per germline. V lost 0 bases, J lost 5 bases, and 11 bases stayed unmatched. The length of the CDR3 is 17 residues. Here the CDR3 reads CATSDLSKGADRETQYF. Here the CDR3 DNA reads TGTGCCACCAGTGATTTGTCGAAGGGGGCAGATAGGGAGACCCAGTACTTC.

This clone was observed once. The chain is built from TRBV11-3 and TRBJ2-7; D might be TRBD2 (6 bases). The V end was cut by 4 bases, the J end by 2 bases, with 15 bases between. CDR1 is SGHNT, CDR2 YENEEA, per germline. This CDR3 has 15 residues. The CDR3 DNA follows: TGTGCCAGCAGCTACGCGACGGGAGCAGCCTACGAGCAGTACTTC. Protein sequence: CASSYATGAAYEQYF. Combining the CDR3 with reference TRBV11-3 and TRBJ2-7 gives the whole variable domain EAGVVQSPRYKIIEKKQPVAFWCNPISGHNTLYWYLQNLGQGPELLIRYENEEAVDDSQLPKDRFSAERLKGVDSTLKIQPAELGDSAVYLCASSYATGAAYEQYFGPGTRLTVT.

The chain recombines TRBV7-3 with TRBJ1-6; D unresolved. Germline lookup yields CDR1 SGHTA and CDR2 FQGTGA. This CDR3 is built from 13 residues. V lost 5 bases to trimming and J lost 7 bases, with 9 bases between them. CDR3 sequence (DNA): TGTGCCAGCAGCCCCTCCCCGAATTCACCCCTCCACTTT. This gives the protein CASSPSPNSPLHF. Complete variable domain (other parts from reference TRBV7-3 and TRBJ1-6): GAGVSQTPSNKVTEKGKYVELRCDPISGHTALYWYRQSLGQGPEFLIYFQGTGAADDSGLPNDRFFAVRPEGSVSTLKIQRTERGDSAVYLCASSPSPNSPLHFGNGTRLTVT.

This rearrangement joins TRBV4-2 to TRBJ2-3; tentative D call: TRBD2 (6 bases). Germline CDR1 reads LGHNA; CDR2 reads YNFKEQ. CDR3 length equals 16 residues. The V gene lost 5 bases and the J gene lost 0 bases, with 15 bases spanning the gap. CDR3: CASSSGGATSTDTQYF. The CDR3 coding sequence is TGTGCCAGCAGCTCCGGAGGGGCAACTAGCACAGATACGCAGTATTTT.